The 13 T cell receptor beta chains below were found in one sample sequenced in a study of OX40 agonist ivuxolimab in advanced cancers. The protocol was immunoSEQ multiplex PCR, while the TCRdb copy is restricted to in-frame clones and leaves out a portion. Of just under 95,000 clones in the sample, around 87% were seen once. Sequencing used CD4+ or CD8+ T cells sorted from blood, obtained in a trial of the OX40 agonist ivuxolimab. Source of these receptors: an adult with an advanced solid tumor such as melanoma, head and neck, liver or kidney cancer.

The chain uses TRBV27 and TRBJ1-6; D is uncertain. The CDR3 has 16 residues. Germline V lookup: CDR1 MNHEY, CDR2 SMNVEV (reference sequence). Trimming stripped 6 bases from V and 0 bases from J, with 12 bases between. The CDR3 DNA reads as TGTGCCAGCAGCCCAGAAAGGAGCTCCTATAATTCACCCCTCCACTTT. Translation gives CASSPERSSYNSPLHF.

This chain connects TRBV19 to TRBJ1-1; 9 bases map to TRBD1. Germline V lookup: CDR1 LNHDA, CDR2 SQIVND (reference sequence). V trimming: 5 bases; J trimming: 6 bases; junction bases outside the gene matches: 7. The CDR3 has 14 residues. The CDR3 nucleotides are TGTGCCAGTAGTGGGGGGACAGGGCGCGCTGAAGCTTTCTTT. It specifies CASSGGTGRAEAFF.

The chain is built from TRBV5-4 and TRBJ1-6, with unresolved D. Trimming removed 0 bases from V and 6 bases from J, with 7 bases in between. CDR1 and CDR2 from the germline V gene are SGHNT and YYREEE (reference sequence). The CDR3 has 14 amino acids. DNA for the CDR3: TGTGCCAGCAGCTTGGAGCAGCGTAATTCACCCCTCCACTTT. It specifies CASSLEQRNSPLHF.

This chain links TRBV6-5 with TRBJ1-3; D uncertain. This CDR3 has 15 amino acids. Germline V CDR1 and CDR2: MNHEY, SVGAGI. V was trimmed by 2 bases and J by 1 base, leaving 9 bases between them. The CDR3 DNA sequence: TGTGCCAGCAGTTACAAGGGTTTATCTGGAAACACCATATATTTT. Encoded protein: CASSYKGLSGNTIYF.

The chain recombines TRBV6-5 with TRBJ2-7; 8 bases agree with TRBD1. This CDR3 spans 14 amino acids. The germline CDR1 and CDR2 sequences are MNHEY and SVGAGI. Trimming at V came to 5 bases and at J to 5 bases, leaving 8 bases not matched to a gene. CDR3 residues: CASSPRTGMDEQYF. CDR3 nucleotide sequence: TGTGCCAGCAGTCCACGGACAGGGATGGACGAGCAGTACTTC.

The rearrangement links TRBV5-4 to TRBJ2-2; tentatively, D is TRBD1 or TRBD2 (7 bases each). This CDR3 comprises 15 residues. The germline gives CDR1 SGHNT, CDR2 YYREEE (reference sequence). The V gene lost 6 bases and the J gene lost 7 bases, with 19 bases spanning the gap. CDR3 residues: CASTPQGGKDGELFF. The CDR3 DNA reads TGTGCCAGCACCCCCCAGGGGGGGAAGGACGGGGAGCTGTTTTTT.

The V gene is TRBV12-5, the J gene TRBJ2-1; TRBD2 is a possible D gene (6 bases). This CDR3 spans 19 amino acids. The V and J ends lost 0 bases and 5 bases respectively, with 23 bases between them. CDR1 is LGHNT, CDR2 FRNRAP, per germline. The CDR3 DNA reads as TGTGCTAGTGGTTTGGTACGTTTGTTAGCGGCTCCTATAAACAATGAGCAGTTCTTC. Its protein is CASGLVRLLAAPINNEQFF.

This clone was observed a single time. The chain has TRBV5-6 and TRBJ1-3; D is perhaps TRBD1 (6 bases). Germline values: CDR1 SGHDT, CDR2 YYEEEE. This CDR3 region has 14 residues. Trimming pared 3 bases from V and 4 bases from J, leaving 11 bases between. The CDR3: CASSYRTAGNTIYF. The CDR3 nucleotides are TGTGCCAGCAGCTACCGGACAGCAGGAAACACCATATATTTT.

The chain recombines TRBV5-1 with TRBJ2-7, with D possibly matching TRBD1 (6 bases). V was pared by 4 bases and J by 2 bases, with 13 bases between. The V gene's germline CDR1 is SGHRS and CDR2 YFSETQ. The CDR3 has 14 residues. The CDR3 is CASSLGQPPYEQYF. The CDR3 nucleotides read TGCGCCAGCAGCCTTGGACAGCCCCCCTACGAGCAGTACTTC. The complete variable domain, with remaining parts taken from reference TRBV5-1 and TRBJ2-7, reads KAGVTQTPRYLIKTRGQQVTLSCSPISGHRSVSWYQQTPGQGLQFLFEYFSETQRNKGNFPGRFSGRQFSNSRSEMNVSTLELGDSALYLCASSLGQPPYEQYFGPGTRLTVT.

The rearrangement uses TRBV5-1 and TRBJ2-6; the match to TRBD1 covers 8 bases. In germline, CDR1 is SGHRS, CDR2 YFSETQ. The length of the CDR3 is 15 residues. The V and J ends lost 3 bases and 18 bases, in that order; junction bases with no gene match: 17. The chain's CDR3 is CASSSGQVGMESQTF. CDR3 nucleotides: TGCGCCAGCAGCTCGGGACAGGTCGGGATGGAGTCCCAGACTTTC.

The J gene is TRBJ2-5, the V gene TRBV11-3; 8 bases match TRBD1. The germline CDR1 and CDR2 sequences are SGHNT and YENEEA. The CDR3 totals 14 residues. Trimming took 3 bases from V and 4 from J; bases not matched to a gene: 4. This CDR3 is CASSFIRGRETQYF. DNA of the CDR3: TGTGCCAGCAGCTTCATCAGGGGGCGAGAGACCCAGTACTTC.

The chain has TRBV12-5 and TRBJ1-3; D is ambiguous. CDR3 length: 13 residues. The V gene lost 2 bases and the J gene lost 0 bases, with 2 bases spanning the gap. CDR1 LGHNT and CDR2 FRNRAP come from the germline V gene. The CDR3 here is CASGLTSGNTIYF. DNA of the CDR3: TGTGCTAGTGGTTTGACCTCTGGAAACACCATATATTTT.

The genes are TRBV5-1 and TRBJ2-3; possible D gene TRBD1, 5 bases. V gave up 0 bases and J gave up 1 base, with 9 bases separating them. The CDR3 is 15 amino acids. CDR1 SGHRS and CDR2 YFSETQ come from the germline V gene. CDR3 bases: TGCGCCAGCAGCTTGGTTCCCAGGGGCACAGATACGCAGTATTTT. This gives the protein CASSLVPRGTDTQYF. Combining the CDR3 with reference TRBV5-1 and TRBJ2-3 gives the whole variable domain KAGVTQTPRYLIKTRGQQVTLSCSPISGHRSVSWYQQTPGQGLQFLFEYFSETQRNKGNFPGRFSGRQFSNSRSEMNVSTLELGDSALYLCASSLVPRGTDTQYFGPGTRLTVL.